The 23 T cell receptor beta chains listed next were all sequenced from one sample in a study of PD-L1 blockade in urothelial cancer. Time point given: pretreatment peripheral blood. Libraries were prepared by immunoSEQ multiplex PCR; TCRdb keeps only in-frame clonotypes and omits some of them. Of about 130,000 clones listed, 70% to 85% are singletons. This sample comprised PBMCs, obtained around atezolizumab (anti-PD-L1) treatment. All receptors derive from a man aged 50 to 59 with urothelial cancer.

With respect to this clone: The same CDR3 arises from other DNA sequences in this sample as well. The gene calls are TRBV7-9 and TRBJ1-3; the D is unclear. CDR3 length equals 14 residues. The V end was cut by 0 bases, the J end by 4 bases, with 7 bases between. Germline CDR1 and CDR2: SEHNR and FQNEAQ (reference sequence). CDR3 DNA sequence: TGTGCCAGCAGCTTAGCCAGTGTGGGAAACACCATATATTTT. Translation: CASSLASVGNTIYF.

The rearrangement joins TRBV28 to TRBJ1-1; D remains unclear. Germline lookup yields CDR1 MDHEN and CDR2 SYDVKM. The ends were cut back, 6 bases at V and 0 bases at J, with 17 bases in the middle. The CDR3 extends over 16 amino acids. The CDR3 is CASSPQSPPMNTEAFF. In DNA form, the CDR3 reads TGTGCCAGCAGCCCTCAGTCCCCCCCAATGAACACTGAAGCTTTCTTT.

This clone has ten or more counts. The chain carries TRBV2 and TRBJ1-1; possibly TRBD1 for D (6 bases). This CDR3 region has 15 residues. V was clipped by 3 bases and J by 6 bases, with 17 bases between them. Germline CDR1 and CDR2: SNHLY and FYNNEI. CDR3 sequence: CASSEATGLEPEAFF. DNA for the CDR3: TGTGCCAGCAGTGAGGCAACAGGGCTGGAGCCTGAAGCTTTCTTT.

The V gene is TRBV6-1, the J gene TRBJ2-1; 7 nucleotides match TRBD2. CDR1 is MNHNS and CDR2 is SASEGT in the germline V gene. V gave up 6 bases and J gave up 4 bases; unmatched junction bases: 3. The CDR3 consists of 13 residues. The CDR3 nucleotides read TGTGCCAGCAGGACGGGGGGTTACAATGAGCAGTTCTTC. Translated: CASRTGGYNEQFF.

This chain connects TRBV28 to TRBJ1-6; D is undetermined. This CDR3 spans 12 amino acids. In germline, CDR1 is MDHEN, CDR2 SYDVKM. The germline V and J ends were trimmed by 8 bases and 10 bases, with 12 bases remaining between them. CDR3 coding DNA: TGTGCCAGCCGACCGCAGAGGTCACCCCTCCACTTT. This codes for CASRPQRSPLHF.

The rearrangement joins TRBV18 to TRBJ1-6; the match to TRBD1 covers 11 bases. Trimming cost V 1 base and J 7 bases; bases outside gene matches: 3. In germline, CDR1 is KGHSH, CDR2 LQKENI. This CDR3 has 16 residues. The CDR3 DNA sequence: TGTGCCAGCTCACCACGGACAGGGGGCATGAATTCACCCCTCCACTTT. Protein product: CASSPRTGGMNSPLHF.

The chain links TRBV7-9 to TRBJ1-1; D is possibly TRBD1 (5 bases). Trimming removed 1 base from V and 2 bases from J, with 11 bases in between. Germline CDR1 reads SEHNR; CDR2 reads FQNEAQ (reference sequence). The CDR3 contains 15 residues. As DNA, the CDR3 is TGTGCCAGCAGCTTAGGGAGGGGCATTAACACTGAAGCTTTCTTT. Translating it yields CASSLGRGINTEAFF.

The chain employs TRBV28 and TRBJ2-4; a weak D match, TRBD2 (5 bases). The V gene lost 2 bases and the J gene lost 0 bases, with 11 bases spanning the gap. This CDR3 is 16 amino acids long. The V gene's germline CDR1 is MDHEN and CDR2 SYDVKM. CDR3 sequence reads: CASSLLGGRAKNIQYF. The CDR3, as DNA: TGTGCCAGCAGTTTACTCGGAGGACGAGCCAAAAACATTCAGTACTTC. Variable domain in full (rest from reference TRBV28 and TRBJ2-4): DVKVTQSSRYLVKRTGEKVFLECVQDMDHENMFWYRQDPGLGLRLIYFSYDVKMKEKGDIPEGYSVSREKKERFSLILESASTNQTSMYLCASSLLGGRAKNIQYFGAGTRLSVL.

On this clone: The junction does not match germline at one end; this may be a read error. The V call is TRBV7-7, the J call TRBJ2-1, with TRBD1 matching over 8 bases. The CDR3 length is 15 residues. CDR1 and CDR2 (germline): SSHAT, FNYEAQ (reference sequence). The CDR3 DNA follows: TGTGCTAGCAGCCGTGGGACAGGAGCCTACAATGAGCAGTTCTTC. Translated, it gives CASSRGTGAYNEQFF.

This CDR3 reads CASSQDGLAESYEQYF. In DNA form, the CDR3 reads TGCGCCAGCAGCCAAGATGGCCTAGCGGAGAGCTACGAGCAGTACTTC. This rearrangement joins TRBV4-1 to TRBJ2-7; 7 bases agree with TRBD2. V dropped 0 bases and J dropped 3; count of bases not matched to a gene: 8. This CDR3 contains 16 residues. Germline CDR1 is MGHRA and CDR2 is YSYEKL.

The chain couples TRBV29-1 to TRBJ1-4, with D possibly being TRBD1 (6 bases). CDR3 size: 15 residues. Germline CDR1 SQVTM, CDR2 ANQGSEA. V lost 0 bases to trimming and J lost 8 bases, with 16 bases between them. CDR3 region: CSVEDLQQGGEKLFF. CDR3 in DNA: TGCAGCGTTGAAGATCTTCAACAGGGTGGGGAAAAACTGTTTTTT.

The V gene is TRBV7-2, the J gene TRBJ2-2; 9 bases agree with TRBD2. The CDR3 has 16 residues. Germline V gene lookup returns CDR1 SGHTA and CDR2 FQGNSA. The ends lost 5 bases at V and 5 bases at J; junction bases unmatched: 9. For the CDR3, the DNA is TGTGCCAGCAGCATAGTCGGGACTAGCAGTACCGGGGAGCTGTTTTTT. Residues: CASSIVGTSSTGELFF.

The table lists this clone with a count of one. Here the CDR3 reads CASSLTGGLENIQYF. The DNA for the CDR3 is TGTGCCAGCTCATTAACCGGGGGTCTTGAAAACATTCAGTACTTC. V gene TRBV18 combines with J gene TRBJ2-4, with D possibly matching TRBD2 (6 bases). CDR1 is KGHSH and CDR2 is LQKENI in the germline V gene. V lost 5 bases to trimming and J lost 5 bases, with 16 bases between them. The CDR3 covers 15 residues.

This clone was detected once. The chain joins TRBV7-2 to TRBJ2-1, with a tentative D call TRBD2 (5 bases). CDR1 is SGHTA and CDR2 is FQGNSA in the germline V gene. The CDR3 runs 14 residues. V was pared by 4 bases and J by 9 bases, with 16 bases between. The CDR3 region is CASSSPYTRTEQFF. The DNA for the CDR3 is TGTGCCAGCAGCTCCCCTTATACTAGGACTGAGCAGTTCTTC.

The chain has TRBV5-6 and TRBJ2-5; 10 nucleotides match TRBD2. V lost 4 bases to trimming and J lost 0 bases; unmatched junction nucleotides: 9. Germline V gives CDR1 SGHDT, CDR2 YYEEEE. The CDR3 contains 17 residues. DNA of the CDR3: TGTGCCAGCAGCCCCCCGGGGCTAGCGGGGGACCAAGAGACCCAGTACTTC. It yields the protein CASSPPGLAGDQETQYF. Complete variable domain (other parts from reference TRBV5-6 and TRBJ2-5): DAGVTQSPTHLIKTRGQQVTLRCSPKSGHDTVSWYQQALGQGPQFIFQYYEEEERQRGNFPDRFSGHQFPNYSSELNVNALLLGDSALYLCASSPPGLAGDQETQYFGPGTRLLVL.

This chain uses TRBV7-3 with TRBJ2-1; 9 bases align to TRBD2. Germline CDR1 and CDR2: SGHTA and FQGTGA. The CDR3 is 14 amino acids. After removal of 4 bases from V and 11 bases from J, the junction contained 9 bases not matched to a gene. DNA of the CDR3: TGTGCCAGCAGCTCGGGACTAGCAGGGGAAAAGCAGTTCTTC. This gives the protein CASSSGLAGEKQFF.

The chain uses TRBV28 and TRBJ1-5; D call uncertain. From germline, CDR1 is MDHEN and CDR2 SYDVKM. CDR3 length: 14 amino acids. Trimming shortened V by 6 bases and J by 3 bases, and 12 bases separated the two germline ends. The CDR3 protein is CASSRPTPNQPQHF. DNA for the CDR3: TGTGCCAGCAGCCGTCCTACGCCCAATCAGCCCCAGCATTTT.

The rearrangement links TRBV7-2 to TRBJ2-1; 13 nucleotides align to TRBD2. The CDR3 spans 17 residues. J gave up 1 base and V 5 bases, and 5 bases lay outside the gene matches. CDR1 and CDR2 from the germline V gene are SGHTA and FQGNSA. CDR3 bases: TGTGCCAGCAGCCAAGGACTAGCGGGAGTTTCCTACAATGAGCAGTTCTTC. It is translated as CASSQGLAGVSYNEQFF.

V gene TRBV30 combines with J gene TRBJ1-1; no definite D call. V was pared by 0 bases and J by 0 bases, with 11 bases between. Looked up from germline, CDR1 is GTSNPN and CDR2 is SVGIG (reference sequence). The CDR3 runs 15 residues. The DNA of the CDR3 is TGTGCCTGGAGTGTTGGAGGACTCATGAACACTGAAGCTTTCTTT. This encodes CAWSVGGLMNTEAFF.

The CDR3 sequence is CASTPGGGTNQPQHF. The CDR3 nucleotides are TGTGCCAGCACCCCGGGGGGCGGGACCAATCAGCCCCAGCATTTT. The chain carries TRBV28 and TRBJ1-5, with D possibly TRBD1 on 6 matching bases. The CDR3 covers 15 residues. V was cut by 7 bases and J by 3 bases, with 16 bases left in between. Germline CDR1 MDHEN, CDR2 SYDVKM.

The chain combines TRBV7-8 with TRBJ1-5, with a weak D call TRBD1 (6 bases). The CDR3 spans 15 residues. Trimming pared 5 bases from V and 0 bases from J, leaving 11 bases between. CDR1 SGHVS and CDR2 FQNEAQ come from the germline V gene. The CDR3 DNA follows: TGTGCCAGCAGCCCCGGACAGTATAGCAATCAGCCCCAGCATTTT. Protein sequence: CASSPGQYSNQPQHF.

The chain has TRBV5-8 and TRBJ1-2; TRBD1 matches at 7 bases. After removal of 0 bases from V and 6 bases from J, the junction contained 8 bases not matched to a gene. Germline CDR1 reads SGHTS; CDR2 reads YDEGEE. CDR3 size: 15 residues. For the CDR3, the DNA is TGTGCCAGCAGCTTGGAAGCGACAGGGTACAATGGCTACACCTTC. It translates to CASSLEATGYNGYTF.

This clone was seen only a few times. This chain connects TRBV5-1 to TRBJ2-7; 9 nucleotides line up with TRBD1. Trimming cost V 2 bases and J 4 bases; bases outside gene matches: 1. The CDR3 extends over 13 amino acids. Germline V CDR1 and CDR2: SGHRS, YFSETQ. CDR3 sequence (DNA): TGCGCCAGCAGCTTTGACAGGGGGTACGAGCAGTACTTC. Protein product: CASSFDRGYEQYF.